This entry lists 19 T cell receptor beta chains sequenced from one sample in a study of vaccination effects on CD4 cells after COVID-19. Sequencing was preceded by expansion of antigen-specific CD4+ T cells with viral peptide pools in the ViraFEST assay. Following a roughly 11-day culture, CD4+ T cells were purified. PCR-confirmed SARS-CoV-2 infection occurred in the person between March and December 2020. For these TCRs, the target antigens are not known. Generated by immunoSEQ multiplex PCR, the TCRdb table keeps only in-frame clones and is missing some. The repertoire holds roughly 24,000 clones, with 76% as singletons. Here the sequenced sample was CD4+ T cells from PBMCs cultured with SARS-CoV-2 spike peptides, taken before COVID-19 vaccination. Receptor source: a human donor who had a prior SARS-CoV-2 infection.

The chain carries TRBV7-2 and TRBJ2-4, with 11 positions matching TRBD2. Germline CDR1 SGHTA, CDR2 FQGNSA. V was pared by 1 base and J by 7 bases, with 9 bases of the junction left unmatched. This CDR3 contains 17 residues. CDR3 coding DNA: TGTGCCAGCAGCTTAGAGGGCATACTAGCGGGAGAGAACATTCAGTACTTC. Translating gives CASSLEGILAGENIQYF.

The chain carries TRBV19 and TRBJ1-5; D is unclear. CDR1 is LNHDA, CDR2 SQIVND, per germline (reference sequence). This CDR3 is built from 12 residues. V was trimmed by 9 bases and J by 2 bases, leaving 8 bases between them. CDR3 loop: CASGKRNQPQHF. The CDR3 nucleotides read TGTGCCAGCGGAAAGCGCAATCAGCCCCAGCATTTT. The entire variable domain, with the rest obtained from reference TRBV19 and TRBJ1-5, is as follows: DGGITQSPKYLFRKEGQNVTLSCEQNLNHDAMYWYRQDPGQGLRLIYYSQIVNDFQKGDIAEGYSVSREKKESFPLTVTSAQKNPTAFYLCASGKRNQPQHFGDGTRLSIL.

This chain uses TRBV5-1 with TRBJ2-7; 11 bases fit TRBD2. After removal of 3 bases from V and 3 bases from J, the junction contained 8 bases not matched to a gene. The CDR3 covers 16 residues. The germline V gene encodes CDR1 SGHRS and CDR2 YFSETQ. CDR3: CASSSRTSGLNYEQYF. CDR3 nucleotides: TGCGCCAGCAGCTCAAGGACTAGCGGGCTAAACTACGAGCAGTACTTC.

The J gene is TRBJ1-4, the V gene TRBV4-3; tentatively, D is TRBD1 (6 bases). The length of the CDR3 is 17 residues. The V end lost 0 bases, the J end lost 1 base, and 12 bases lay between the germline ends. Per the germline V gene, CDR1 is LGHNA and CDR2 is YSLEER. The CDR3 DNA sequence: TGCGCCAGCAGCCAAGATTCCGGGGGCGGAACTAATGAAAAACTGTTTTTT. Translated: CASSQDSGGGTNEKLFF.

J is TRBJ2-7 and V is TRBV2; 13 nucleotides match TRBD2. Per germline, CDR1 SNHLY and CDR2 FYNNEI. The CDR3 extends over 14 amino acids. V was pared by 4 bases and J by 7 bases, with 4 bases of the junction left unmatched. The CDR3 sequence is CASSGTSGRDEQYF. Written as DNA, the CDR3 is TGTGCCAGCAGTGGGACTAGCGGGAGAGATGAGCAGTACTTC.

The chain carries TRBV2 and TRBJ2-3; possibly TRBD2 for D (5 bases). Trimming took off 7 bases at V and 2 bases at J, with 10 bases between the two ends. This CDR3 is built from 13 residues. CDR1 and CDR2 from the germline V gene are SNHLY and FYNNEI. CDR3 protein: CASNPSFTDTQYF. DNA for the CDR3: TGTGCCAGCAATCCTAGCTTCACAGATACGCAGTATTTT.

V gene TRBV27 combines with J gene TRBJ1-2, with TRBD1 as a possible D gene (6 bases). Trimming left V 6 bases short and J 5 bases short, with 19 bases between. The CDR3 is made up of 15 amino acids. Per germline, CDR1 MNHEY and CDR2 SMNVEV (reference sequence). This CDR3 is CASSPWGTGTYGYTF. CDR3 bases: TGTGCCAGCAGCCCATGGGGTACAGGGACATATGGCTACACCTTC.

The gene calls are TRBV24-1 and TRBJ2-2, with D possibly being TRBD1 (7 bases). Looked up from germline, CDR1 is KGHDR and CDR2 is SFDVKD. The V end was cut by 1 base, the J end by 3 bases, with 14 bases between. This CDR3 has 17 residues. CDR3 bases: TGTGCCACCAGTGATTTCGGAGGGGGCCGGCACACCGGGGAGCTGTTTTTT. It specifies CATSDFGGGRHTGELFF.

The J gene is TRBJ1-5, the V gene TRBV19; no clear D. The CDR3 contains 16 residues. The germline gives CDR1 LNHDA, CDR2 SQIVND (reference sequence). V was trimmed by 2 bases and J by 3 bases, leaving 14 bases between them. The CDR3 reads CASSIIGLKPNQPQHF. CDR3 in DNA: TGTGCCAGTAGTATAATAGGGCTGAAGCCCAATCAGCCCCAGCATTTT.

This chain connects TRBV19 to TRBJ2-3; weak D call: TRBD1 (5 bases). This CDR3 is built from 12 residues. Germline lookup yields CDR1 LNHDA and CDR2 SQIVND (reference sequence). Trimming removed 10 bases from V and 2 bases from J, with 10 bases in between. As DNA, the CDR3 is TGTGCCACCGCAGGGTACACAGATACGCAGTATTTT. As protein: CATAGYTDTQYF.

The rearrangement joins TRBV7-2 to TRBJ2-1; possible D gene TRBD1, 5 bases. The germline CDR1 and CDR2 sequences are SGHTA and FQGNSA. Trimming removed 5 bases at V and 4 bases at J, with 15 bases between. This CDR3 region has 15 residues. CDR3 region: CASSPAADSYNEQFF. The DNA of the CDR3 is TGTGCCAGCAGCCCAGCAGCCGACAGTTACAATGAGCAGTTCTTC.

The CDR3 loop reads CASSQVFGEKLFF. CDR3 nucleotide sequence: TGTGCCAGCAGCCAAGTTTTTGGGGAAAAACTGTTTTTT. V usage is TRBV3-1 (or the pseudogene TRBV3-2) and J usage is TRBJ1-4; D ambiguous. Deletions cut 1 base from V and 8 bases from J, with 8 bases between. CDR3 size: 13 residues. In germline, CDR1 is LGHDT, CDR2 YNNKEL (reference sequence).

The chain carries TRBV11-3 and TRBJ2-2; D call uncertain. V was pared by 4 bases and J by 2 bases, with 2 bases between. Germline loops: CDR1 SGHNT, CDR2 YENEEA. CDR3 length: 12 residues. For the CDR3, the DNA is TGTGCCAGCAGCTCCAACACCGGGGAGCTGTTTTTT. Its protein is CASSSNTGELFF.

The table lists this clone with a few counts. The genes are TRBV7-2 and TRBJ2-7; 10 bases agree with TRBD2. The junction had 7 bases not matched to a gene; V was cut back by 3 bases and J by 2 bases. Looked up from germline, CDR1 is SGHTA and CDR2 is FQGNSA. The CDR3 covers 16 residues. The CDR3 is CASSLVSGGSPYEQYF. In DNA form, the CDR3 reads TGTGCCAGCAGCTTGGTTAGCGGGGGGTCCCCCTACGAGCAGTACTTC.

The chain combines TRBV21-1 with TRBJ1-1; the DNA was not used to check the table's D call, TRBD1. TRBV21-1 is a documented pseudogene. The CDR3 extends over 16 amino acids. Here the CDR3 DNA reads TGTGCCAGCAAGATACAGGGGGCGGTAATGAACACTGAAGCTTTCTTT. It translates to CASKIQGAVMNTEAFF.

The chain carries TRBV19 and TRBJ1-5, with no clear D. The CDR3 contains 15 residues. Germline-derived CDR1 and CDR2 are LNHDA and SQIVND (reference sequence). The germline V and J ends were trimmed by 10 bases and 9 bases, with 25 bases remaining between them. The CDR3 loop reads CATSGGAGSKLPQHF. As DNA, the CDR3 is TGTGCCACCAGTGGCGGCGCGGGGTCCAAATTGCCCCAGCATTTT. The variable domain in full, completed from reference TRBV19 and TRBJ1-5, reads DGGITQSPKYLFRKEGQNVTLSCEQNLNHDAMYWYRQDPGQGLRLIYYSQIVNDFQKGDIAEGYSVSREKKESFPLTVTSAQKNPTAFYLCATSGGAGSKLPQHFGDGTRLSIL.

This clone was detected only a few times. The V call is TRBV3-1 (or the pseudogene TRBV3-2), the J call TRBJ1-3; D is perhaps TRBD1 (5 bases). This CDR3 comprises 13 residues. Trimming took 9 bases from V and 3 from J, leaving 12 bases between them. Germline CDR1 reads LGHDT; CDR2 reads YNNKEL (reference sequence). The CDR3 loop is CASTGRGGNTIYF. The CDR3 DNA is TGTGCCAGTACGGGTAGGGGTGGAAACACCATATATTTT.

V usage is TRBV28 and J usage is TRBJ2-1; 12 bases are a match to TRBD2. The trim removed 4 bases at V and 6 bases at J, leaving 7 bases unmatched. The germline V gene encodes CDR1 MDHEN and CDR2 SYDVKM. The CDR3 contains 16 residues. In DNA form, the CDR3 reads TGTGCCAGCAGTTCCCCTGCTAGCGGGAGGGGCAATGAGCAGTTCTTC. The encoded protein is CASSSPASGRGNEQFF. The complete variable domain, with remaining parts taken from reference TRBV28 and TRBJ2-1, reads DVKVTQSSRYLVKRTGEKVFLECVQDMDHENMFWYRQDPGLGLRLIYFSYDVKMKEKGDIPEGYSVSREKKERFSLILESASTNQTSMYLCASSSPASGRGNEQFFGPGTRLTVL.

This clone has only a few counts. This chain joins TRBV4-2 and TRBJ1-6, with D hard to call. V was pared by 1 base and J by 9 bases, with 13 bases between. Germline CDR1 is LGHNA and CDR2 is YNFKEQ. This CDR3 region has 15 residues. CDR3 amino acids: CASSQGAGNFSPLHF. CDR3 DNA sequence: TGTGCCAGCAGCCAAGGTGCGGGGAATTTTTCACCCCTCCACTTT.